This T cell receptor beta chain was sequenced for a study of cytomegalovirus exposure and HLA in healthy donors. Study findings and constraints: Immune exposure information available was restricted to CMV serostatus.

A note on this clone: Its antigen is undetermined.

CDR1 and CDR2 from the germline V gene are SGHAT and FQNNGV. V was clipped by 1 base and J by 11 bases, with 13 bases between them. CDR3 length: 13 amino acids. Use of 60 Vbeta and 13 Jbeta primers characterized the PCR. Clones were read by immunoSEQ multiplex PCR, and TCRdb kept only the in-frame ones, dropping some. This table holds about 190,000 clones, approximately 84% found once. The chain has TRBV11-2 and TRBJ2-3; D may be TRBD1 (5 bases). The TCR comes from a man aged 50 to 59 in good health and CMV-seronegative. The sequenced sample consisted of PBMCs. CDR3 protein: CASSLGTSVGQYF. CDR3 DNA sequence: TGTGCCAGCAGCTTAGGGACATCCGTCGGGCAGTATTTT.